This is a list of T cell receptor beta chains from one sample in a study of T cells after yellow fever vaccination. TCRdb fed the 5' RACE reads into MiXCR, producing one record per CDR3 protein. The sample shows about 510,000 distinct CDR3 sequences, roughly a fifth of them seen only once. The sample consisted of PBMCs, taken about 21 days after the first yellow fever vaccination. These TCRs come from a young man who received the YFV17D yellow fever vaccine. The CDR3 runs from the conserved cysteine through the conserved F or W. Fields, in order: D gene, J gene, clone size, V gene, CDR3 length, CDR3 DNA, CDR3 protein. D genes are given only for firm matches. Size tells how often a clone was seen (once, few, many) or the class of an expanded clone, and some rows leave it out.

-	TRBJ2-2	few	TRBV20-1	12	TGCAGTGCCCGACCTAACACCGGGGAGCTGTTTTTT	CSARPNTGELFF
TRBD2	TRBJ2-1	-	TRBV20-1	16	TGCAGTGCTATCATTCTTCCTAGCGGGGGCTACAATGAGCAGTTCTTC	CSAIILPSGGYNEQFF
TRBD2	TRBJ2-3	-	TRBV5-1	18	TGCGCCAGCAGCTTAAACACATTTCTAGCGGGGTACACAGATACGCAGTATTTT	CASSLNTFLAGYTDTQYF
TRBD1	TRBJ1-2	-	TRBV2	12	TGTGCCAGCAGGGACAGGGACTATGGCTACACCTTC	CASRDRDYGYTF
-	TRBJ2-3	-	TRBV27	14	TGTGCCAGCAGTCCCCAGCCGGACACAGATACGCAGTATTTT	CASSPQPDTDTQYF
-	TRBJ2-3	few	TRBV6-2/TRBV6-3	16	TGTGCCAGCAGTTACTCGCGGGCAAGCCGAGGAGATACGCAGTATTTT	CASSYSRASRGDTQYF
TRBD1	TRBJ2-5	-	TRBV5-6	16	TGTGCCAGCAGTTCTCCGCCCTTTACAGGGGGAGAGACCCAGTACTTC	CASSSPPFTGGETQYF
TRBD1	TRBJ2-2	few	TRBV29-1	14	TGCAGCGTAGGCGACAGGGTGAGGACCGGGGAGCTGTTTTTT	CSVGDRVRTGELFF
TRBD1	TRBJ2-7	few	TRBV4-1	15	TGCGCCAGCAGCCGCGACGACAGGGTAAGCTACGAGCAGTACTTC	CASSRDDRVSYEQYF
-	TRBJ2-2	few	TRBV6-5	15	TGTGCCAGCAGTTACGGCGGGGTGAACACCGGGGAGCTGTTTTTT	CASSYGGVNTGELFF
TRBD1	TRBJ2-2	few	TRBV10-3	14	TGTGCCATCAGAAAGGACAGGGAGGCCGGGGAGCTGTTTTTT	CAIRKDREAGELFF
TRBD2	TRBJ2-1	-	TRBV7-3	19	TGTGCCAGCAGCTTATATGGGTGGAGTAGCGGGGGGGCCGGTAATGAGCAGTTCTTC	CASSLYGWSSGGAGNEQFF
-	TRBJ1-1	-	TRBV20-1	14	TGCAGTGCTAGACGGGACGCAATGAACACTGAAGCTTTCTTT	CSARRDAMNTEAFF
-	TRBJ2-7	-	TRBV5-1	13	TGCGCCAGCAGCTTGGAATTGGTGGGGGAGCAGTACTTC	CASSLELVGEQYF
-	TRBJ1-6	-	TRBV4-2	16	TGTGCCAGCAGCCCGCCGGGACTCCGTGGGGTCTCACCCCTCCACTTT	CASSPPGLRGVSPLHF
-	TRBJ1-5	-	TRBV9	14	TGTGCCAGCAGCGTAGGGACGATCGGCCAGCCCCAGCATTTT	CASSVGTIGQPQHF
TRBD1	TRBJ2-2	-	TRBV5-6	20	TGTGCCAGCAGCGTGACGACCGGGACAGGGGGCGCGGCGAACACCGGGGAGCTGTTTTTT	CASSVTTGTGGAANTGELFF
-	TRBJ1-1	few	TRBV25-1	12	TGTGCCAGCAACACAGGGTCCACTGAAGCTTTCTTT	CASNTGSTEAFF
TRBD1	TRBJ1-5	-	TRBV6-1	15	TGTGCCAGCAGTATCGGACAGGGGAGCAATCAGCCCCAGCATTTT	CASSIGQGSNQPQHF
-	TRBJ1-2	-	TRBV7-8	13	TGTGCCAGCAGCTTAGACGTGGACTATGGCTACACCTTC	CASSLDVDYGYTF
-	TRBJ1-2	few	TRBV7-9	14	TGTGCCAGCAGCTTAGACGCGGGTTTCTATGGCTACACCTTC	CASSLDAGFYGYTF
-	TRBJ2-5	-	TRBV9	14	TGTGCCAGCAGCGCGTCCGGGGCCAGAGAGACCCAGTACTTC	CASSASGARETQYF
TRBD1	TRBJ2-5	few	TRBV5-6	15	TGTGCCAGCAGCTTGGTGGACAGGGTGGAAGAGACCCAGTACTTC	CASSLVDRVEETQYF
-	TRBJ1-2	few	TRBV6-6	12	TGTGCCAGCAGTTACCCCCAGGCCGGCTACACCTTC	CASSYPQAGYTF
TRBD1	TRBJ1-5	-	TRBV7-2	15	TGTGCCAGCAGCTCAGGTGACAGGGAGTTTCAGCCCCAGCATTTT	CASSSGDREFQPQHF
-	TRBJ2-3	once	TRBV5-1	14	TGCGCCAGCTACTTCCAGCCCTCCGGGGATACGCAGTATTTT	CASYFQPSGDTQYF
TRBD2	TRBJ2-5	-	TRBV7-6	13	TGTGCCAGCGGGACTAGGCCCACAGAGACCCAGTACTTC	CASGTRPTETQYF
TRBD1	TRBJ1-2	-	TRBV10-3	17	TGTGCCATCAGTGAGCAAGGACAGGGGGCTCCTAACTATGGCTACACCTTC	CAISEQGQGAPNYGYTF
TRBD2	TRBJ2-2	-	TRBV6-5	16	TGTGCCAGCAGTTACTCGACGGGACTAGGAACCGGGGAGCTGTTTTTT	CASSYSTGLGTGELFF
TRBD1	TRBJ1-1	-	TRBV12-3/TRBV12-4	14	TGTGCCAGCAGTTCTGGACAGGCGGTAACTGAAGCTTTCTTT	CASSSGQAVTEAFF
TRBD1	TRBJ1-5	-	TRBV12-3/TRBV12-4	15	TGTGCCAGCAGCGCGGACAGGGGGAGGTTTCAGCCCCAGCATTTT	CASSADRGRFQPQHF
-	TRBJ2-7	once	TRBV5-6	11	TGTGCCAGCAGCGTGAACTACGAGCAGTACTTC	CASSVNYEQYF
-	TRBJ2-3	-	TRBV28	14	TGTGCCAGCAGTGCCAGGATAACAACAGATACGCAGTATTTT	CASSARITTDTQYF
-	TRBJ2-5	-	TRBV20-1	13	TGCAGTGCTAGCCTCGCCCCGGGGGAGACCCAGTACTTC	CSASLAPGETQYF
-	TRBJ1-6	-	TRBV6-5	15	TGTGCCAGCAGTTCCGACGCCCAGGCGCGATCACCCCTCCACTTT	CASSSDAQARSPLHF
-	TRBJ1-5	-	TRBV28	11	TGTGCCACCCGGGGGGTCCAGCCCCAGCATTTT	CATRGVQPQHF
-	TRBJ2-3	-	TRBV19	14	TGTGCCAGTAGCGATTCTCGGCGCGCAGATACGCAGTATTTT	CASSDSRRADTQYF
-	TRBJ1-3	-	TRBV5-1	15	TGCGCCAGCACCTCGGAACCCAAGGCTGGAAACACCATATATTTT	CASTSEPKAGNTIYF
-	TRBJ2-3	-	TRBV28	14	TGTGCCAGCAGTTTTGGGGGTTCGGTAGATACGCAGTATTTT	CASSFGGSVDTQYF
TRBD2	TRBJ2-1	few	TRBV3-1	15	TGTGCCAGCAGCCAAGAGGGACTAGCGGGGTCCAGGCAGTTCTTC	CASSQEGLAGSRQFF
TRBD2	TRBJ2-7	-	TRBV12-3/TRBV12-4	15	TGTGCCAGCAGTCCTTCGACTAGCGGGGCCGACGAGCAGTACTTC	CASSPSTSGADEQYF
-	TRBJ1-5	-	TRBV7-9	15	TGTGCCAGCAGCTCCTCCCGATATAGCAATCAGCCCCAGCATTTT	CASSSSRYSNQPQHF
-	TRBJ2-6	-	TRBV20-1	15	TGCAGTGCTAGGTCTGGCAGCTCTGGGGCCAACGTCCTGACTTTC	CSARSGSSGANVLTF
TRBD1	TRBJ1-1	few	TRBV11-2	15	TGTGCCAGCAGCTTCTCCGGGACAGGGAACACTGAAGCTTTCTTT	CASSFSGTGNTEAFF
TRBD2	TRBJ2-7	-	TRBV12-3/TRBV12-4	14	TGTGCCAGCAGTTCCCGGGGGGACTCATACGAGCAGTACTTC	CASSSRGDSYEQYF
TRBD1	TRBJ1-5	-	TRBV10-3	15	TGTGCCATCAGTGAGGCGGACAGGGGTAATCAGCCCCAGCATTTT	CAISEADRGNQPQHF
TRBD1	TRBJ2-7	-	TRBV12-3/TRBV12-4	14	TGTGCCAGCACCCCGTGCGACAGGGGCTGCGAGCAGTACTTC	CASTPCDRGCEQYF
-	TRBJ1-1	-	TRBV11-3	13	TGTGCCAGCAGCTTATCCAGGATGACTGAAGCTTTCTTT	CASSLSRMTEAFF
-	TRBJ2-1	many	TRBV14	15	TGTGCCAGCAGCCCCACTGGGACTTCCCACAATGAGCAGTTCTTC	CASSPTGTSHNEQFF
-	TRBJ2-3	-	TRBV20-1	15	TGCAGTGCTATGGGAGGACAGGAGAGCACAGATACGCAGTATTTT	CSAMGGQESTDTQYF
-	TRBJ2-1	-	TRBV6-1	13	TGTGCGGTTTGGGGACTCAATTTCAATGAGCAGTTCTTC	CAVWGLNFNEQFF
-	TRBJ1-3	many	TRBV9	12	TGTGCCAGCAGGGGACTTGGAAACACCATATATTTT	CASRGLGNTIYF
-	TRBJ2-2	-	TRBV7-9	16	TGTGCCAGCAGCCTAGGCCTGGGGGCGAACACCGGGGAGCTGTTTTTT	CASSLGLGANTGELFF
-	TRBJ2-3	few	TRBV6-2/TRBV6-3	11	TGTGCCAGCAGTTACTCCTATACGCAGTATTTT	CASSYSYTQYF
-	TRBJ2-3	-	TRBV4-3	14	TGCGCCAGCAGCCAAGTGAGGACTACAGATACGCAGTATTTT	CASSQVRTTDTQYF
TRBD1	TRBJ1-3	few	TRBV7-2	14	TGTGCCAGCAGCTCATCGGGACAGGGAAACACCATATATTTT	CASSSSGQGNTIYF
TRBD2	TRBJ2-4	many	TRBV7-2	15	TGTGCCAGCAACCCTTTCGGGGGGGCCAAAAACATTCAGTACTTC	CASNPFGGAKNIQYF